This TCR beta chain was found in a study of monozygotic twins with cystic fibrosis. Across the whole study: Roughly 3.2 micrograms of fragmented DNA underwent about 15 PCR cycles for library preparation.

Produced via immunoSEQ multiplex PCR; TCRdb's table is partial and in-frame only. Seen here are 15,000 to 20,000 clones, approximately 97% observed once, and the top ten hold approximately 2%. Germline CDR1 and CDR2: KGHSH and LQKENI. With 1 base removed from V and 5 bases from J, the gap between germline ends came to 8 bases. This CDR3 is 14 amino acids long. The sequencing sample was made of blood. The origin of this receptor is a woman aged 30 to 39 with cystic fibrosis. The genes are TRBV18 and TRBJ1-4; D call uncertain. CDR3 bases: TGTGCCAGCTCACCACAGGGTCCCAATGAAAAACTGTTTTTT. It yields the protein CASSPQGPNEKLFF. The full variable domain, with the rest looked up from reference TRBV18 and TRBJ1-4, is NAGVMQNPRHLVRRRGQEARLRCSPMKGHSHVYWYRQLPEEGLKFMVYLQKENIIDESGMPKERFSAEFPKEGPSILRIQQVVRGDSAAYFCASSPQGPNEKLFFGSGTQLSVL.